Listed below are T cell receptor beta chains from one sample, sequenced in a study of Ad26.COV2.S vaccination and SARS-CoV-2 variants. The data were produced by immunoSEQ multiplex PCR, yet TCRdb's version contains in-frame clones alone and is incomplete. The table shows 300,000 to 350,000 clones, with less than 90% occurring only once. Material: peripheral blood, obtained in a trial of Ad26.COV2.S vaccine versus placebo. The origin of the receptors is a person aged 18 to 59 who received the Ad26.COV2.S COVID-19 vaccine or a placebo. The CDR3 runs from the conserved cysteine through the conserved F or W. Fields, in order: D gene, J gene, V gene, clone size, CDR3 protein, CDR3 DNA. D genes are given only for firm matches. Part of the rows lack a size; the others show once, few, many or a class for expanded clones.

NA | TRBJ2-3 | TRBV24-1 | NA | CATSDRRGSTDTQYF | TGTGCCACCAGTGATAGAAGGGGTAGCACAGATACGCAGTATTTT
TRBD1 | TRBJ1-4 | TRBV7-9 | NA | CASSSVTGVGEKLFF | TGTGCCAGCAGCTCCGTCACAGGGGTGGGGGAAAAACTGTTTTTT
TRBD1 | TRBJ1-2 | TRBV27 | few | CASSLQGDYGYTF | TGTGCCAGCAGCTTACAGGGGGACTATGGCTACACCTTC
TRBD1 | TRBJ2-1 | TRBV5-1 | NA | CASSLDGTGGNEQFF | TGCGCCAGCAGCTTGGATGGGACAGGGGGGAATGAGCAGTTCTTC
TRBD2 | TRBJ2-1 | TRBV12-3/TRBV12-4 | NA | CASRGLAGNEQFF | TGTGCCAGCAGAGGACTAGCGGGGAATGAGCAGTTCTTC
NA | TRBJ1-1 | TRBV7-2 | once | CASSPSGGRVVLAFF | TGTGCCAGCAGCCCGTCGGGGGGGAGGGTTGTGTTAGCTTTCTTT
NA | TRBJ2-1 | TRBV9 | NA | CASSVVAAYNEQFF | TGTGCCAGCAGCGTAGTCGCGGCCTACAATGAGCAGTTCTTC
TRBD1 | TRBJ1-3 | TRBV18 | NA | CASSPGRGFGNTIYF | TGTGCCAGCTCACCAGGCAGGGGGTTTGGAAACACCATATATTTT
TRBD2 | TRBJ2-7 | TRBV7-2 | NA | CASSLATLAGVDEQYF | TGTGCCAGCAGCTTAGCTACGCTAGCGGGAGTGGACGAGCAGTACTTC
NA | TRBJ2-2 | TRBV24-1 | once | CATSGAASGLTGELFF | TGTGCCACCAGTGGGGCAGCATCTGGGTTGACCGGGGAGCTGTTTTTT
NA | TRBJ1-3 | TRBV7-9 | NA | CASSSAGSPGNTIYF | TGTGCCAGCAGCTCAGCAGGGAGTCCTGGAAACACCATATATTTT
NA | TRBJ1-2 | TRBV6-2/TRBV6-3 | once | CASSRWEAGYTF | TGTGCCAGCAGCCGGTGGGAGGCTGGCTACACCTTC
TRBD2 | TRBJ2-5 | TRBV11-2 | once | CASSLEAGGLGETQYF | TGTGCCAGCAGCTTGGAAGCGGGGGGGCTTGGAGAGACCCAGTACTTC
TRBD1 | TRBJ1-3 | TRBV7-2 | NA | CASSLTGGSGNTIYF | TGTGCCAGCAGCTTAACAGGGGGCTCTGGAAACACCATATATTTT
NA | TRBJ2-7 | TRBV9 | NA | CASSVGLGIQNEQYF | TGTGCCAGCAGCGTAGGGCTAGGGATACAGAACGAGCAGTACTTC
NA | TRBJ2-7 | TRBV5-1 | once | CASSFRGPTYEQYF | TGCGCCAGCAGCTTTCGGGGTCCCACCTACGAGCAGTACTTC
NA | TRBJ2-2 | TRBV3-1/TRBV3-2 | NA | CASSQERTAGGTGELFF | TGTGCCAGCAGCCAAGAGCGCACAGCCGGTGGAACCGGGGAGCTGTTTTTT
TRBD2 | TRBJ2-1 | TRBV3-1/TRBV3-2 | NA | CASSQRTSVLYNEQFF | TGTGCCAGCAGCCAAAGGACTAGCGTGCTCTACAATGAGCAGTTCTTC
NA | TRBJ2-5 | TRBV3-1/TRBV3-2 | NA | CASSQASVETQYF | TGTGCCAGCAGCCAAGCTTCAGTCGAGACCCAGTACTTC
NA | TRBJ2-5 | TRBV5-1 | NA | CASSPGTGPRETQYF | TGCGCCAGCAGCCCGGGGACGGGCCCTAGGGAGACCCAGTACTTC
NA | TRBJ2-2 | TRBV2 | NA | CASNRGQSNTGELFF | TGTGCCAGCAATAGGGGACAATCGAACACCGGGGAGCTGTTTTTT
NA | TRBJ1-6 | TRBV7-2 | NA | CASSLDGNSPLHF | TGTGCCAGCAGCTTAGATGGGAATTCACCCCTCCACTTT
NA | TRBJ1-1 | TRBV6-6 | few | CASTPAGAGYTEAFF | TGTGCCAGCACCCCAGCAGGTGCAGGGTACACTGAAGCTTTCTTT
NA | TRBJ1-6 | TRBV6-5 | NA | CASSFSQGPLHF | TGTGCCAGCAGCTTCTCCCAAGGTCCCCTCCACTTT
NA | TRBJ1-5 | TRBV7-6 | few | CASSPLVGPNQPQHF | TGTGCCAGCAGCCCCCTGGTCGGGCCCAATCAGCCCCAGCATTTT
NA | TRBJ1-5 | TRBV6-5 | NA | CASSRDINSNQPQHF | TGTGCCAGCAGCCGGGACATTAATAGCAATCAGCCCCAGCATTTT
NA | TRBJ1-1 | TRBV28 | once | CASSPPLGTEAFF | TGTGCCAGCAGTCCCCCATTGGGGACAGAAGCTTTCTTT